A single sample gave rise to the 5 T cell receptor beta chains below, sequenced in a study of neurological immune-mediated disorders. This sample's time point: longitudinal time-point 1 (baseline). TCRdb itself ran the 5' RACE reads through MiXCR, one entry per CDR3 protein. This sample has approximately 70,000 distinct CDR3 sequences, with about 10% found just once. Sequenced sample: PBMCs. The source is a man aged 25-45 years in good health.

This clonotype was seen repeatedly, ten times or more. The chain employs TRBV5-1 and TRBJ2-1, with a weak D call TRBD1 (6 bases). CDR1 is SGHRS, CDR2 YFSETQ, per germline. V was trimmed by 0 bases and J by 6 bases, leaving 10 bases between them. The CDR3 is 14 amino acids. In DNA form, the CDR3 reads TGCGCCAGCAGCTTGGCAGGGGATTCCAATGAGCAGTTCTTC. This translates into CASSLAGDSNEQFF.

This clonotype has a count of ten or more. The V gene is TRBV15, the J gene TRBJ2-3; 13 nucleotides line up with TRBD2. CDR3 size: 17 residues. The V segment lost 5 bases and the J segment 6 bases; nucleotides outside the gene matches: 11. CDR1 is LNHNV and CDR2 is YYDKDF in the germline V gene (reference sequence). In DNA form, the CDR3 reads TGTGCCACCAGCCAACTCGGACTAGCGGGAGACAGCGATACGCAGTATTTT. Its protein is CATSQLGLAGDSDTQYF.

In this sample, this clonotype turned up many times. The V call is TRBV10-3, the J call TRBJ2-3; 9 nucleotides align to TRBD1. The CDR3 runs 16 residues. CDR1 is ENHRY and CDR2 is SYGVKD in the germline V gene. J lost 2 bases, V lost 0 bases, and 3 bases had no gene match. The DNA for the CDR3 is TGTGCCATCAGTGAGTCGGGGACAGGGTTCACAGATACGCAGTATTTT. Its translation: CAISESGTGFTDTQYF.

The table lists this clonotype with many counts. The CDR3 region has the DNA TGTGCCAGTAGGGGACCACTTTACAATGAGCAGTTCTTC. It encodes CASRGPLYNEQFF. The J gene is TRBJ2-1, the V gene TRBV12-3 or TRBV12-4; the D gene could be TRBD1 or TRBD2 (5 bases each). V lost 9 bases and J 4 bases, leaving 13 bases between the germline ends. The CDR3 is made up of 13 amino acids.

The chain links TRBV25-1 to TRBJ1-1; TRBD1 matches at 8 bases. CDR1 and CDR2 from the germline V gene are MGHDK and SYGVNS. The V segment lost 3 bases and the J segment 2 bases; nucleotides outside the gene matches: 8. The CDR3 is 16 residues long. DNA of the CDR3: TGTGCCAGCAGTGATCACGGACAGGGCATCAACACTGAAGCTTTCTTT. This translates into CASSDHGQGINTEAFF.